The rows below give T cell receptor beta chains drawn from one sample of a study of T cells in Graves' hyperthyroidism and ophthalmopathy. TCRdb processed the multiplex PCR reads anew with MiXCR; each CDR3 protein has one entry. The sample shows hundreds of thousands of distinct CDR3 sequences, 14% of them seen only once. The material sequenced was blood. Receptor source: a young woman with Graves' hyperthyroidism. Both conserved end residues are part of each CDR3. Each record gives: J gene, V gene, clone size, D gene, CDR3 protein, CDR3 DNA. A D gene is named only where the DNA matches it firmly. The size entry is marked missing in some rows and otherwise reads once, few, many or a size class.

>TRBJ1-1|TRBV3-1|-|-
CASSQVLSEAFF
TGTGCCAGCAGCCAAGTGTTGAGTGAAGCTTTCTTT
>TRBJ2-7|TRBV13|many|-
CASSAKYEQYF
TGTGCCAGCAGCGCCAAGTACGAGCAGTACTTC
>TRBJ2-1|TRBV20-1|many|TRBD1
CSAKDRGKGDEQFF
TGCAGTGCTAAGGACAGGGGGAAAGGCGATGAGCAGTTCTTC
>TRBJ1-1|TRBV19|few|-
CASSKELNTEAFF
TGTGCCAGTAGTAAAGAACTGAACACTGAAGCTTTCTTT
>TRBJ2-5|TRBV5-1|few|-
CASSLAPGLETQYF
TGCGCCAGCAGCTTGGCCCCAGGGCTGGAGACCCAGTACTTC
>TRBJ2-2|TRBV3-1|-|-
CASSPRPLSGPNTGELFF
TGTGCCAGCAGCCCCCGTCCCCTAAGCGGGCCGAACACCGGGGAGCTGTTTTTT
>TRBJ1-1|TRBV19|-|-
CASSIVSGWGTEAFF
TGTGCCAGTAGTATAGTGTCCGGGTGGGGCACTGAAGCTTTCTTT
>TRBJ2-6|TRBV18|-|-
CASSPTTMTGANVLTF
TGTGCCAGCTCACCCACGACAATGACTGGGGCCAACGTCCTGACTTTC
>TRBJ1-6|TRBV3-1|few|-
CASSQLYGSYNSPLHF
TGTGCCAGCAGCCAACTATATGGGTCCTATAATTCACCCCTCCACTTT
>TRBJ1-2|TRBV5-1|many|-
CASSYSRGSLDGYTF
TGCGCCAGCAGCTACTCGAGGGGGTCCCTAGATGGCTACACCTTC
>TRBJ2-3|TRBV6-1|-|TRBD2
CAIRTSGTDTQYF
TGTGCCATCCGGACTAGCGGAACAGATACGCAGTATTTT
>TRBJ2-3|TRBV19|-|TRBD2
CASRGWAGESTDTQYF
TGTGCCAGTAGGGGTTGGGCGGGAGAGAGCACAGATACGCAGTATTTT
>TRBJ2-1|TRBV5-1|-|TRBD2
CASSLEGGTSGRVSYNEQFF
TGCGCCAGCAGCTTAGAAGGCGGGACTAGCGGGAGGGTTTCATACAATGAGCAGTTCTTC
>TRBJ2-7|TRBV30|many|TRBD1
CAWSVDRGVYEQYF
TGTGCCTGGAGTGTGGACAGGGGAGTGTACGAGCAGTACTTC
>TRBJ2-2|TRBV10-3|few|-
CAISTDTGPTGELFF
TGTGCCATCAGTACTGATACTGGGCCCACCGGGGAGCTGTTTTTT
>TRBJ1-6|TRBV28|-|-
CASSQAEDNSPLHF
TGTGCCAGCAGCCAAGCAGAGGATAATTCACCCCTCCACTTT
>TRBJ2-5|TRBV30|-|-
CACNTLTGTQYF
TGTGCCTGCAATACTCTGACGGGGACCCAGTACTTC
>TRBJ1-1|TRBV7-9|many|-
CASSLGRGAMMNTEAFF
TGTGCCAGCAGCTTAGGGAGGGGGGCGATGATGAACACTGAAGCTTTCTTT
>TRBJ1-5|TRBV9|-|-
CASSPGGSHQPQHF
TGTGCCAGCAGCCCCGGGGGTTCACATCAGCCCCAGCATTTT
>TRBJ1-1|TRBV7-3|many|TRBD1
CASSTHRGSRTEAFF
TGTGCCAGCAGCACTCACAGGGGATCCCGCACTGAAGCTTTCTTT
>TRBJ2-3|TRBV11-2|many|-
CASSLAVRADTQYF
TGTGCCAGCAGCTTAGCAGTTAGGGCAGATACGCAGTATTTT
>TRBJ2-1|TRBV11-2|-|TRBD2
CASSSLAGHYNEQFF
TGTGCCAGCAGCTCACTAGCGGGGCACTACAATGAGCAGTTCTTC
>TRBJ2-3|TRBV5-6|-|TRBD2
CASSFALAGTDTQYF
TGTGCCAGCAGCTTCGCACTAGCGGGTACAGATACGCAGTATTTT
>TRBJ1-2|TRBV2|many|-
CASSAYESFYGYTF
TGTGCCAGCAGTGCTTACGAGTCTTTCTATGGCTACACCTTC
>TRBJ2-1|TRBV13|-|TRBD2
CASSSRLAQVEQFF
TGTGCCAGCAGCTCAAGACTAGCGCAAGTTGAGCAGTTCTTC
>TRBJ2-7|TRBV11-2|-|-
CASSEFTGIRNEQYF
TGTGCCAGCAGCGAATTTACAGGGATTAGGAACGAGCAGTACTTC
>TRBJ2-7|TRBV20-1|few|-
CSARPEGAAYEQYF
TGCAGTGCTAGGCCGGAGGGGGCCGCCTACGAGCAGTACTTC
>TRBJ2-5|TRBV24-1|few|TRBD2
CATSDPSGLQETQYF
TGTGCCACCAGTGACCCTAGCGGACTCCAAGAGACCCAGTACTTC
>TRBJ2-7|TRBV7-9|-|TRBD2
CASSLGTSPEQYF
TGTGCCAGCAGCTTAGGGACTAGCCCCGAGCAGTACTTC
>TRBJ2-2|TRBV6-5|many|TRBD1
CASSYFSWTGLTGELFF
TGTGCCAGCAGTTACTTTTCCTGGACAGGGTTAACCGGGGAGCTGTTTTTT
>TRBJ2-2|TRBV6-1|many|-
CASVSLSGAGSNTGELFF
TGTGCCAGCGTCAGCCTTTCGGGCGCAGGCTCGAACACCGGGGAGCTGTTTTTT
>TRBJ2-1|TRBV7-9|many|TRBD2
CAGEAGGGYNEQFF
TGTGCCGGTGAAGCGGGAGGGGGCTACAATGAGCAGTTCTTC
>TRBJ1-1|TRBV11-2|many|TRBD1
CASSSRDRIEAFF
TGTGCCAGCAGCTCAAGGGACAGGATTGAAGCTTTCTTT
>TRBJ2-7|TRBV24-1|few|-
CATSAKDSPYYEQYF
TGTGCCACCAGTGCCAAGGACAGCCCTTACTACGAGCAGTACTTC
>TRBJ2-7|TRBV28|few|-
CASSPLAGYEQYF
TGTGCCAGCAGTCCCCTGGCTGGGTACGAGCAGTACTTC
>TRBJ1-2|TRBV28|-|TRBD1
CASSFVWRQGADGYTF
TGTGCCAGCAGTTTTGTATGGAGACAGGGGGCGGATGGCTACACCTTC
>TRBJ1-5|TRBV10-3|few|TRBD1
CAIGTGKGNQPQHF
TGTGCCATCGGGACAGGCAAGGGGAATCAGCCCCAGCATTTT
>TRBJ2-5|TRBV24-1|many|-
CATSDPTSNTQETQYF
TGTGCCACCAGTGATCCCACTAGCAATACCCAAGAGACCCAGTACTTC
>TRBJ2-7|TRBV6-5|-|TRBD2
CASSYSIGASGTYEQYF
TGTGCCAGCAGTTACTCGATTGGGGCTAGCGGAACCTACGAGCAGTACTTC
>TRBJ2-2|TRBV12-3/TRBV12-4|-|-
CASSGGSLAGELFF
TGTGCCAGCAGTGGGGGAAGTTTGGCCGGGGAGCTGTTTTTT
>TRBJ2-1|TRBV12-3/TRBV12-4|many|-
CASSSQPPRDPPQNEQFF
TGTGCCAGCAGTTCCCAACCCCCCAGGGACCCACCGCAAAATGAGCAGTTCTTC
>TRBJ2-1|TRBV20-1|many|TRBD2
CSARDPSGRASNEQFF
TGCAGTGCTAGAGATCCTAGCGGGAGGGCTTCCAATGAGCAGTTCTTC
>TRBJ1-4|TRBV30|few|TRBD1
CAWSAGGYEKLFF
TGTGCCTGGAGCGCAGGGGGTTATGAAAAACTGTTTTTT
>TRBJ1-6|TRBV5-1|-|-
CASSGTGKVNSPLHF
TGCGCCAGCAGCGGAACAGGGAAGGTTAATTCACCCCTCCACTTT
>TRBJ2-5|TRBV24-1|-|-
CATSDPGQGRETQYF
TGTGCCACCAGTGACCCGGGGCAGGGGCGTGAGACCCAGTACTTC
>TRBJ2-2|TRBV11-2|many|TRBD1
CASSLGGGVSTGELFF
TGTGCCAGCAGCTTAGGAGGGGGCGTCAGCACCGGGGAGCTGTTTTTT
>TRBJ1-2|TRBV6-5|few|-
CASSYSATGGGYTF
TGTGCCAGCAGTTACTCAGCAACTGGAGGGGGCTACACCTTC
>TRBJ1-3|TRBV27|many|TRBD1
CASSPGTDPSGNTIYF
TGTGCCAGCAGTCCGGGGACAGATCCCTCTGGAAACACCATATATTTT
>TRBJ1-1|TRBV19|many|-
CASSTALNTEAFF
TGTGCCAGTAGTACCGCCTTGAACACTGAAGCTTTCTTT
>TRBJ2-7|TRBV25-1|many|TRBD1
CASSERVAGTALYEQYF
TGTGCCAGCAGTGAACGGGTCGCTGGGACAGCCTTATACGAGCAGTACTTC
>TRBJ1-5|TRBV12-3/TRBV12-4|many|TRBD1
CASSWLWQGQNQPQHF
TGTGCCAGCAGCTGGCTATGGCAGGGACAGAATCAGCCCCAGCATTTT
>TRBJ1-4|TRBV27|few|-
CASSSLLTNEKLFF
TGTGCCAGCAGTTCTCTATTGACTAATGAAAAACTGTTTTTT
>TRBJ2-7|TRBV20-1|few|TRBD2
CSARGLAGAVYEQYF
TGCAGTGCCAGGGGACTAGCGGGAGCCGTCTACGAGCAGTACTTC
>TRBJ2-3|TRBV11-1|many|-
CASSRVTDTQYF
TGTGCCAGCAGCCGGGTCACAGATACGCAGTATTTT
>TRBJ2-6|TRBV6-1|-|-
CASKFPGANVLTF
TGTGCCAGCAAGTTTCCTGGGGCCAACGTCCTGACTTTC
>TRBJ2-7|TRBV7-2|many|TRBD2
CASSLEAGLTYEQYF
TGTGCCAGCAGCTTAGAGGCGGGACTAACCTACGAGCAGTACTTC
>TRBJ1-2|TRBV10-1|-|-
CASSNTFNYGYTF
TGCGCCAGCAGCAACACCTTTAACTATGGCTACACCTTC
>TRBJ2-7|TRBV28|many|-
CASSLLATYEQYF
TGTGCCAGCAGTTTATTAGCTACCTACGAGCAGTACTTC
>TRBJ2-2|TRBV27|-|-
CASSISKGFTGELFF
TGTGCCAGCAGCATCTCGAAGGGATTCACCGGGGAGCTGTTTTTT